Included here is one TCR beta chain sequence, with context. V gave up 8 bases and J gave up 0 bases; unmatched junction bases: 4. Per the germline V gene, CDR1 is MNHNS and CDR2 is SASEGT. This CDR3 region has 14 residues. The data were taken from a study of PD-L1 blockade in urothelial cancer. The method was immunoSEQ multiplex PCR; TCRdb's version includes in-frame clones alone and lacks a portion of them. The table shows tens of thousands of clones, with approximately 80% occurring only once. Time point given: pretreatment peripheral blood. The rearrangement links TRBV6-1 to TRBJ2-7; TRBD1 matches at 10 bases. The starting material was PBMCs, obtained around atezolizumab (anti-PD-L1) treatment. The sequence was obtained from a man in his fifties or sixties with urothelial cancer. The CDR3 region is CASERQGASYEQYF. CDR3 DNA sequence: TGTGCCAGCGAGCGACAGGGGGCCTCCTACGAGCAGTACTTC.